This TCR beta chain was retrieved from a study of graft-versus-host responses after intestinal transplantation (dated by TCRdb to 2020 to 2022). Describing the broader study: The transplants that recipients received were multivisceral, liver-intestinal, or isolated intestinal. Every recipient was given anti-thymocyte globulin induction, then maintenance tacrolimus and steroids for roughly 3 years. After intestinal transplantation, graft-versus-host and host-versus-graft alloreactive T cell clones were followed in the graft, circulation and bone marrow using bulk TCR-beta CDR3 sequencing. Alloreactive clones were identified by sequencing pre-transplant mixed lymphocyte reaction products and comparing them with unstimulated pre-transplant donor and recipient T cells. Of the 20 to 25 intestinal transplant recipients enrolled in the cohort, one of whom was a retransplant, a few patients without pretransplant specimens were excluded. Donor T cell macrochimerism was defined as a peak of at least 4% donor T cells among recipient peripheral blood mononuclear cells. Samples from a few later patients were sequenced in-house on an Illumina MiSeq with MiXCR processing rather than by the commercial service. The research as a whole found: GvH clones were found in recipient bone marrow, and some of the GvH clones appeared earlier in ileal mucosa or blood, which is consistent with an intestinal mucosal origin. In patients with donor T cell macrochimerism, the allografts had high GvH to HvG T cell clonal ratios. Early after transplant, declines in HvG clones were associated with peak levels of circulating GvH clones. Conclusions were limited by the relatively low number and heterogeneity of intestinal transplant patients.

A remark on this clone: What antigen it recognizes has not been identified. Base quality data are lacking; no much larger clone is found one base away.

The sample's time point label, decoded: cells obtained before transplantation from donor or recipient. CD3+CD4+ and CD3+CD8+ populations were FACS-sorted from unstimulated pre-transplant donor and recipient cells taken from spleen or lymph nodes. Receptor amplification or capture employed the immunoSEQ multiplex PCR assay. For most patients, genomic DNA was isolated using the Qiagen DNeasy Blood and Tissue Kit and was shipped frozen to Adaptive Biotechnologies for TCR sequencing. For most patients, genomic DNA was subjected to high-throughput TCR-beta CDR3 sequencing by Adaptive Biotechnologies. As for the original processing: Adaptive's ImmunoSEQ software supplied the TCR sequencing data for 15 to 20 patients, while MiXCR and VDJtools were used to process three other patients. To correct CD4 versus CD8 sorting errors, any sequence found in both subsets at a frequency ratio below 5:1 was removed. Because the origin of CDR3 nucleotide sequences shared between donor and recipient could not be assigned, those sequences were removed. To be classed as alloreactive, a clone needed at least 2-fold expansion over unstimulated cells and a minimum CFSE-low frequency of 0.002% (template counts) or 0.001% (read counts). Mappable clones were those detected in sequenced pre-transplant spleen, lymph node, or MLR CFSE-low populations of the donor or recipient. The cumulative frequency of alloreactive clones was calculated as a percentage of all sequences, weighted by copy number. This is the immuneACCESS table as TCRdb keeps it, with only in-frame sequences that have V and J called. A part of the clones is gone; compared with another copy, unresolved V genes explain less than half, and the rest is unexplained. That table gives V, J and clone size, and the DNA gave D and trimming. The sample includes approximately 85,000 clones, with approximately 92% observed a single time. Jointly, the top ten make up around 1.1% of the sample.

The clonotype comes from a human donor who was the organ donor for an intestinal transplant. The sequenced sample was unstimulated CD8+ T cells sorted from spleen or lymph node cells, obtained before transplant.

CDR3 sequence: CASADGKAYEQYF. The DNA sequence is as follows: TGTGCCAGCGCGGACGGGAAGGCCTACGAGCAGTACTTC. This receptor chain uses TRBV27 and TRBJ2-7; TRBD2 could be the D gene, as 5 bases match. The CDR3 runs 13 residues from the cysteine to the phenylalanine. Only the CDR3 part of the read is kept: 39 bases, read in frame from the first base. Looking up the germline V gene (reference sequence) yields CDR1 MNHEY and CDR2 SMNVEV. The V end loses 8 bases and the J end loses 2 bases, and a stretch of 13 bases separates them.